The 15 T cell receptor beta chains below come from one sample, sequenced in a study of glioma-infiltrating T cells after dendritic cell vaccination (dated by TCRdb to the mid-2010s). This specimen's time point label, interpreted: after dendritic cell vaccination, including at tumor progression/relapse. Library generation was performed with the immunoSEQ multiplex PCR assay. The table comes from immuneACCESS by way of TCRdb, which keeps in-frame sequences with V and J called. Part of the clones is missing from these tables; in studies checked, under half for an unresolved V gene and the rest for unknown reasons. This sample comprises 90,000 to 95,000 clones, about 81% of them detected only once. The top ten clonotypes cover roughly 2.1% of the sample. The sequencing here drew on blood, taken after dendritic cell vaccination. The receptors were sampled from a human donor with glioblastoma.

Concerning this clone itself: Other DNA sequences in this specimen translate into the identical CDR3. The J gene is TRBJ2-5, the V gene TRBV6-1, with a tentative D call TRBD1 (7 bases). Germline-derived CDR1 and CDR2 are MNHNS and SASEGT. The V gene lost 2 bases and the J gene lost 5 bases, with 24 bases spanning the gap. The CDR3 sequence is 18 residues long. CDR3 sequence (DNA): TGTGCCAGCAGTGAATTCCCCGGGCTCGCAGGGGGGAGGGAGACCCAGTACTTC. This codes for CASSEFPGLAGGRETQYF.

This chain uses TRBV5-1 with TRBJ2-5; perhaps TRBD1 as D (5 bases). Germline-derived CDR1 and CDR2 are SGHRS and YFSETQ. The CDR3 totals 16 residues. The ends were cut back, 2 bases at V and 5 bases at J, with 19 bases in the middle. DNA for the CDR3: TGCGCCAGCAGCTTAGGTGCGGACAATCCTGTGGAGACCCAGTACTTC. Its translation is CASSLGADNPVETQYF.

This clone was seen just once. CDR3 region: CATQGGVGQPQHF. CDR3 nucleotides: TGTGCCACCCAGGGGGGAGTGGGTCAGCCCCAGCATTTT. The gene calls are TRBV2 and TRBJ1-5; 7 bases fit TRBD1. The CDR3 is 13 residues long. From germline, CDR1 is SNHLY and CDR2 FYNNEI. The ends lost 10 bases at V and 6 bases at J; junction bases unmatched: 9.

The chain is built from TRBV5-1 and TRBJ2-7; the match to TRBD1 covers 10 bases. The trim removed 3 bases at V and 6 bases at J, leaving 3 bases unmatched. Germline V lookup: CDR1 SGHRS, CDR2 YFSETQ. CDR3 length: 13 residues. CDR3 loop: CASSSGTGAEQYF. CDR3 bases: TGCGCCAGCAGCTCCGGGACAGGGGCCGAGCAGTACTTC.

The V call is TRBV14, the J call TRBJ2-3; 12 bases match TRBD2. This CDR3 is 16 amino acids long. After removal of 0 bases from V and 3 bases from J, the junction contained 1 base not matched to a gene. Looked up from germline, CDR1 is SGHDN and CDR2 is FVKESK. The CDR3 protein is CASSQDLAGGTDTQYF. The CDR3 coding sequence is TGTGCCAGCAGCCAAGATCTAGCGGGAGGGACAGATACGCAGTATTTT.

The table lists this clone with a few counts. The CDR3 spells CAISESESSTDTQYF. CDR3 nucleotides: TGTGCCATCAGTGAGTCCGAGTCTAGCACAGATACGCAGTATTTT. The chain uses TRBV10-3 and TRBJ2-3; D remains ambiguous. V lost 0 bases, J lost 0 bases, and 7 bases lay in between. Per the germline V gene, CDR1 is ENHRY and CDR2 is SYGVKD. The CDR3 length is 15 residues.

The chain carries TRBV19 and TRBJ2-3; 8 nucleotides agree with TRBD2. This CDR3 comprises 18 residues. Looked up from germline, CDR1 is LNHDA and CDR2 is SQIVND (reference sequence). V shed 7 bases and J 1 base; nucleotides not matched to a gene: 16. The CDR3 here is CASTPGLGRDYGTDTQYF. The CDR3 coding sequence is TGTGCCAGTACCCCGGGACTAGGCCGGGACTACGGCACAGATACGCAGTATTTT.

Only a few counts were recorded for this clone. CDR3 in DNA: TGTGCCAGCAGGGTACAGGGAAACACCATATATTTT. Its translation: CASRVQGNTIYF. This chain links TRBV2 with TRBJ1-3; D is unresolved. The germline V gene encodes CDR1 SNHLY and CDR2 FYNNEI. V was pared by 6 bases and J by 4 bases, with 7 bases between. The CDR3 consists of 12 residues.

V usage is TRBV7-9 and J usage is TRBJ2-7; 7 bases align to TRBD1. The length of the CDR3 is 15 residues. The V gene end was trimmed by 3 bases and the J gene end by 2 bases; junction bases not matched to a gene: 7. Germline V gives CDR1 SEHNR, CDR2 FQNEAQ (reference sequence). The CDR3 here is CASSFPPGTAYEQYF. The CDR3 DNA sequence: TGTGCCAGCAGCTTCCCCCCCGGGACAGCCTACGAGCAGTACTTC.

The count of this clone is one. This chain joins TRBV6-1 and TRBJ1-3; tentatively, D is TRBD1 (6 bases). With 4 bases removed from V and 2 bases from J, the gap between germline ends came to 15 bases. The germline gives CDR1 MNHNS, CDR2 SASEGT. The CDR3 consists of 16 residues. In DNA form, the CDR3 reads TGTGCCAGCAGTGCGGTGACGACAGGAGCTGGAAACACCATATATTTT. Its translation is CASSAVTTGAGNTIYF.

Points on this clone: Compared with germline, one end of the junction differs, possibly owing to a read error. The chain links TRBV2 to TRBJ1-2; D call uncertain. CDR3 length equals 13 residues. Germline V gives CDR1 SNHLY, CDR2 FYNNEI. The CDR3 loop reads CAGSERGNYGYTF. The CDR3 DNA follows: TGTGCCGGCAGTGAACGGGGTAACTATGGCTACACCTTC.

The gene calls are TRBV7-3 and TRBJ2-1; TRBD2 might be the D (5 bases). Germline loops: CDR1 SGHTA, CDR2 FQGTGA. The CDR3 covers 16 residues. Trimming removed 2 bases at V and 3 bases at J, with 14 bases between. The CDR3 bases are TGTGCCAGCAGCTTATCCGTTGGACTGAACTACAATGAGCAGTTCTTC. It specifies CASSLSVGLNYNEQFF.

This chain links TRBV5-1 with TRBJ2-1; 11 bases map to TRBD2. CDR1 SGHRS and CDR2 YFSETQ come from the germline V gene. CDR3 length: 14 amino acids. Trimming at V came to 0 bases and at J to 7 bases, leaving 0 bases not matched to a gene. CDR3 sequence: CASSLGTSGNEQFF. CDR3 in DNA: TGCGCCAGCAGCTTGGGGACTAGCGGGAATGAGCAGTTCTTC.

The CDR3 here is CASSIGQPQETQYF. CDR3 nucleotide sequence: TGTGCCAGCAGCATTGGACAGCCCCAAGAGACCCAGTACTTC. This chain connects TRBV9 to TRBJ2-5; D is possibly TRBD1 (6 bases). Germline V gene sequence: CDR1 SGDLS, CDR2 YYNGEE. V lost 4 bases and J lost 1, with 11 bases in between. This CDR3 region has 14 residues.

Concerning this clone itself: The junction departs from germline at one end; a sequencing error may be responsible. This chain uses TRBV5-1 with TRBJ2-4; D may be TRBD2 (6 bases). CDR3 length equals 14 residues. Germline loops: CDR1 SGHRS, CDR2 YFSETQ. In nucleotides, the CDR3 is TGCGCCAGCAGTTTGGGTGACAGCGGGAACATTCAGTACTTC. Protein sequence: CASSLGDSGNIQYF.